This T cell receptor beta chain was captured in a study of T cells in Graves' hyperthyroidism and ophthalmopathy. Clinical symptoms, serum thyroxine, TRAb, thyroid ultrasound and orbital computed tomography informed diagnoses. Isolation of PBMCs was performed on 8.5 to 10 ml fresh peripheral blood. Study-wide findings and caveats: Most thyroid-expanded clonotypes above 0.001 were also found in blood. Ophthalmopathy was predicted by the model a median of roughly 6 months ahead of onset.

Per the germline V gene, CDR1 is LGHNA and CDR2 is YSLEER. CDR3 length: 16 amino acids. Trimming took 0 bases from V and 0 from J, leaving 11 bases between them. The CDR3 regions of TCR beta were amplified from RNA transcripts. An initial round of RT-PCR targeting the TCR CDR3 relied on the HTBI primer set. MiXCR, run by TCRdb on the multiplex PCR reads, gives a single entry per CDR3 protein. Of a few hundred thousand distinct CDR3 sequences listed, roughly 18% are singletons. As for this clonotype: The antigen is unknown.

The chain joins TRBV4-3 to TRBJ1-1; D remains ambiguous. This TCR came from a middle-aged man with Graves' hyperthyroidism. The sample consisted of blood. Here the CDR3 reads CASSQDGVGMNTEAFF. CDR3 bases: TGCGCCAGCAGCCAAGATGGGGTAGGGATGAACACTGAAGCTTTCTTT.